These 7 T cell receptor beta chains originate from one sample sequenced in a study of control samples from healthy donors and cancer patients. Sequencing used immunoSEQ multiplex PCR; TCRdb keeps in-frame clones, though not all of them. The table has about 140,000 clones, roughly 89% seen once. Sequenced material: blood. All receptors derive from a man aged 30 to 39 in good health.

The DNA of the CDR3 is TGTGCCAGCAGGTCAACTCTAGCGGGGGCGGAGACCCAGTACTTC. Encoded protein: CASRSTLAGAETQYF. The chain couples TRBV6-5 to TRBJ2-5; 10 nucleotides agree with TRBD2. This CDR3 is built from 15 residues. J lost 5 bases, V lost 6 bases, and 9 bases had no gene match. Germline lookup yields CDR1 MNHEY and CDR2 SVGAGI.

The rearrangement joins TRBV6-1 to TRBJ1-2; D uncertain. From germline, CDR1 is MNHNS and CDR2 SASEGT. V lost 2 bases, J lost 6 bases, and 10 bases lay in between. This CDR3 has 13 residues. The CDR3 reads CASSERRSNGYTF. CDR3 sequence (DNA): TGTGCCAGCAGTGAACGCCGGAGTAATGGCTACACCTTC.

This clone was detected once. This chain connects TRBV19 to TRBJ2-6; D is unclear. The CDR3 consists of 15 residues. The V and J ends lost 3 bases and 2 bases respectively, with 8 bases between them. Germline CDR1 is LNHDA and CDR2 is SQIVND (reference sequence). CDR3 nucleotide sequence: TGTGCCAGTAGTATTCGGGCCCCTGGGGCCAACGTCCTGACTTTC. Encoded protein: CASSIRAPGANVLTF.

This clone was picked up one time. The rearrangement links TRBV7-9 to TRBJ2-7; TRBD1 aligns across 7 bases. The CDR3 is 15 amino acids. J was trimmed by 0 bases and V by 3 bases; bases with no gene match: 5. CDR1 is SEHNR, CDR2 FQNEAQ, per germline (reference sequence). The CDR3 sequence is CASSFGQDVSYEQYF. CDR3 nucleotides: TGTGCCAGCAGCTTCGGACAGGATGTCTCCTACGAGCAGTACTTC.

The chain is built from TRBV29-1 and TRBJ1-2; 7 bases line up with TRBD1. Germline CDR1 SQVTM, CDR2 ANQGSEA. V trimming: 6 bases; J trimming: 4 bases; junction bases outside the gene matches: 8. The length of the CDR3 is 13 residues. This CDR3 is CSVDATGAYGYTF. The DNA for the CDR3 is TGCAGCGTCGATGCAACAGGGGCCTATGGCTACACCTTC.

This sequence joins TRBV14 and TRBJ1-4, with D possibly matching TRBD1 (6 bases). Deletions cut 1 base from V and 8 bases from J, with 14 bases between. The germline gives CDR1 SGHDN, CDR2 FVKESK. The CDR3 is 15 amino acids. CDR3 loop: CASSQVGRGWEKLFF. In DNA form, the CDR3 reads TGTGCCAGCAGCCAAGTGGGCAGGGGATGGGAAAAACTGTTTTTT.

The chain couples TRBV9 to TRBJ1-2, with a weak D call TRBD1 (6 bases). The CDR3 covers 16 residues. Trimming removed 4 bases at V and 4 bases at J, with 20 bases between. From germline, CDR1 is SGDLS and CDR2 YYNGEE. The CDR3 loop is CASSSVDSALGYGYTF. Written as DNA, the CDR3 is TGTGCCAGCAGCTCCGTGGACAGTGCGCTTGGCTATGGCTACACCTTC.